A single sample gave rise to the 32 T cell receptor beta chains below, sequenced in a study of CD8+ T cells in alopecia areata. In each case, RNA was isolated and then reverse transcribed into cDNA as the sequencing template. Data came from immunoSEQ multiplex PCR; TCRdb stores just in-frame clones and leaves some out. The data show a few hundred thousand clones, around three fifths seen once. The material sequenced was CD8+ T cells sorted from blood. Receptor source: a human donor in good health.

V is TRBV6-5 and J is TRBJ2-5; D possibly corresponds to TRBD1 (5 bases). CDR3 size: 13 residues. The germline V gene encodes CDR1 MNHEY and CDR2 SVGAGI. V was shortened by 5 bases and J by 3 bases, with 10 bases between the two germline ends. CDR3 coding DNA: TGTGCCAGCAGTCTACAGGAGAAAGAGACCCAGTACTTC. Translation gives CASSLQEKETQYF.

This clone showed up just a few times. The genes are TRBV4-1 and TRBJ1-2; 9 positions agree with TRBD1. The germline V gene has CDR1 MGHRA and CDR2 YSYEKL. J gave up 5 bases and V 1 base, and 5 bases lay outside the gene matches. This CDR3 is built from 15 residues. CDR3 coding DNA: TGCGCCAGCAGCCAAGTAACAGGGGGCAAGTATGGCTACACCTTC. Protein: CASSQVTGGKYGYTF.

This clone was recorded once. The chain couples TRBV27 to TRBJ2-3, with D possibly matching TRBD2 (5 bases). This CDR3 contains 14 residues. Germline CDR1 reads MNHEY; CDR2 reads SMNVEV (reference sequence). V was shortened by 5 bases and J by 0 bases, with 9 bases between the two germline ends. CDR3 in amino acids: CASSPGLSTDTQYF. The CDR3 DNA reads TGTGCCAGCAGTCCCGGACTTAGCACAGATACGCAGTATTTT.

This clone was picked up a small number of times. CDR3 nucleotide sequence: TGTGCCAGCAGCCAACTACCGGCGAGTTCCTCCTACAATGAGCAGTTCTTC. Translating it yields CASSQLPASSSYNEQFF. J is TRBJ2-1 and V is TRBV14; D gene ambiguous. The V gene lost 2 bases and the J gene lost 0 bases, with 14 bases spanning the gap. The CDR3 sequence is 17 residues long. Germline V lookup: CDR1 SGHDN, CDR2 FVKESK.

V usage is TRBV5-6 and J usage is TRBJ2-5; D possibly corresponds to TRBD1 (6 bases). The DNA end lines up better with TRBJ2-7; the J call may be wrong. Germline-derived CDR1 and CDR2 are SGHDT and YYEEEE. This CDR3 has 14 amino acids. Here the CDR3 DNA reads TGTGCCAGCGTCTATGGAACAGGGAACTACGAGCAGTACTTC. This translates into CASVYGTGNYEQYF.

The chain couples TRBV7-8 to TRBJ2-3; D remains unclear. This CDR3 has 14 amino acids. Trimming pared 0 bases from V and 6 bases from J, leaving 10 bases between. The germline V gene has CDR1 SGHVS and CDR2 FQNEAQ. For the CDR3, the DNA is TGTGCCAGCAGCTTAGCGAGTGTTCTGGATACGCAGTATTTT. Its protein product is CASSLASVLDTQYF.

The rearrangement uses TRBV27 and TRBJ2-7; D may be TRBD2 (5 bases). Germline-derived CDR1 and CDR2 are MNHEY and SMNVEV (reference sequence). This CDR3 spans 12 amino acids. V was cut by 7 bases and J by 0 bases, with 7 bases left in between. CDR3 protein: CASTGSSYEQYF. Written as DNA, the CDR3 is TGTGCCAGCACGGGGAGCTCCTACGAGCAGTACTTC.

The chain employs TRBV29-1 and TRBJ1-1; 10 positions match TRBD1. The CDR3 contains 13 residues. From germline, CDR1 is SQVTM and CDR2 ANQGSEA. The CDR3 coding sequence is TGCACCCGTTCAGGGGACAGGGGCCCTGAAGCTTTCTTT. Amino acids: CTRSGDRGPEAFF.

The CDR3 DNA reads TGCGCCAGCAGCCAAGAAGTGGCGAGCCAAGAGACCCAGTACTTC. Protein product: CASSQEVASQETQYF. This chain joins TRBV4-1 and TRBJ2-5; no reliable D call. Trimming cost V 0 bases and J 1 base, with 9 bases left between them. Per germline, CDR1 MGHRA and CDR2 YSYEKL. The CDR3 contains 15 residues.

The rearrangement joins TRBV4-1 to TRBJ1-2, with D perhaps TRBD1 (6 bases). The CDR3 has 15 amino acids. Per germline, CDR1 MGHRA and CDR2 YSYEKL. Trimming left V 3 bases short and J 4 bases short, with 15 bases between. CDR3 in DNA: TGCGCCAGCAGCCAGGCACAGGGTTTGTTCTATGGCTACACCTTC. Its protein product is CASSQAQGLFYGYTF.

This clone has more than one count but fewer than ten. The V and J genes are TRBV9 and TRBJ2-1, with 11 bases identical to TRBD2. This CDR3 region has 16 residues. V lost 2 bases to trimming and J lost 6 bases; unmatched junction nucleotides: 7. Looked up from germline, CDR1 is SGDLS and CDR2 is YYNGEE. In DNA, the CDR3 is TGTGCCAGCAGCGTTCCTACTAGCGGGGGCCTCAATGAGCAGTTCTTC. Its protein product is CASSVPTSGGLNEQFF.

This clone has only a few counts. The chain recombines TRBV6-5 with TRBJ2-3; 9 bases line up with TRBD2. The CDR3 length is 15 residues. Germline values: CDR1 MNHEY, CDR2 SVGAGI. J gave up 4 bases and V 2 bases, and 4 bases lay outside the gene matches. The chain's CDR3 is CASSYGGGAPDTQYF. The DNA of the CDR3 is TGTGCCAGCAGTTACGGCGGGGGGGCCCCAGATACGCAGTATTTT.

The sample holds a few counts of this clone. The chain links TRBV13 to TRBJ1-2; 8 bases are shared with TRBD1. V shed 4 bases and J 4 bases; nucleotides not matched to a gene: 5. The germline gives CDR1 PRHDT, CDR2 FYEKMQ (reference sequence). The CDR3 contains 14 residues. The CDR3 DNA sequence: TGTGCCAGCAGCTCCGGACAGGGACTCTATGGCTACACCTTC. This sequence encodes CASSSGQGLYGYTF.

The chain employs TRBV4-1 and TRBJ2-6, with D possibly being TRBD1 (6 bases). V was trimmed by 1 base and J by 1 base, leaving 14 bases between them. CDR1 is MGHRA, CDR2 YSYEKL, per germline. The CDR3 length is 18 residues. The DNA of the CDR3 is TGCGCCAGCAGCCAAGGGTCGGGACAAGCTTCTGGGGCCAACGTCCTGACTTTC. It is translated as CASSQGSGQASGANVLTF.

This clone was detected only a few times. The chain couples TRBV4-1 to TRBJ1-1; the D gene is possibly TRBD1 (5 bases). CDR3 length: 13 residues. In germline, CDR1 is MGHRA, CDR2 YSYEKL. V was clipped by 4 bases and J by 6 bases, with 12 bases between them. CDR3 in DNA: TGCGCCAGCAGCCCAGGGACCGGCGCTGAAGCTTTCTTT. Amino acid sequence: CASSPGTGAEAFF.

This clone was seen a single time. J is TRBJ2-5 and V is TRBV4-1; maybe TRBD2 (7 bases). This CDR3 is 15 amino acids long. The germline V gene encodes CDR1 MGHRA and CDR2 YSYEKL. The V and J ends lost 0 bases and 4 bases respectively, with 12 bases between them. In DNA, the CDR3 is TGCGCCAGCAGCCAAGACGCGGGGGCGGGAGAGACCCAGTACTTC. Encoded protein: CASSQDAGAGETQYF.

The chain carries TRBV29-1 and TRBJ2-7; D perhaps matches TRBD2 (6 bases). Germline V gene sequence: CDR1 SQVTM, CDR2 ANQGSEA. V lost 4 bases to trimming and J lost 3 bases, with 22 bases between them. The CDR3 sequence is 16 residues long. The CDR3 region is CSVVGGGVSRGYEQYF. The CDR3 coding sequence is TGCAGCGTTGTGGGAGGTGGGGTCTCAAGGGGCTACGAGCAGTACTTC.

A word on this clone: The sample contains more than one DNA sequence encoding this CDR3. This chain joins TRBV4-1 and TRBJ1-2, with 9 bases lining up with TRBD1. Germline values: CDR1 MGHRA, CDR2 YSYEKL. The CDR3 covers 14 residues. V trimming: 4 bases; J trimming: 3 bases; junction bases outside the gene matches: 3. The CDR3 spells CASSPGQGDYGYTF. CDR3 DNA sequence: TGCGCCAGCAGCCCGGGACAGGGAGACTATGGCTACACCTTC.

This clone was counted a few times. The rearrangement joins TRBV9 to TRBJ2-7; 8 bases line up with TRBD2. This CDR3 region has 16 residues. Trimming took 4 bases from V and 2 from J; bases not matched to a gene: 11. Germline lookup yields CDR1 SGDLS and CDR2 YYNGEE. CDR3 bases: TGTGCCAGCAGCCTGTCGGGAGCGGGGGTACCCTACGAGCAGTACTTC. As protein: CASSLSGAGVPYEQYF.

This chain connects TRBV7-8 to TRBJ2-7, with 7 bases lining up with TRBD2. Germline CDR1 SGHVS, CDR2 FQNEAQ. The CDR3 has 15 residues. With 1 base clipped from V and 5 bases from J, the junction kept 8 bases outside the gene matches. CDR3 nucleotides: TGTGCCAGCAGCTTAGGAGCGGGGCGCGGAAACGAGCAGTACTTC. This codes for CASSLGAGRGNEQYF.

The V call is TRBV25-1, the J call TRBJ2-1, with D maybe TRBD2 (6 bases). Trimming left V 1 base short and J 0 bases short, with 13 bases between. The V gene's germline CDR1 is MGHDK and CDR2 SYGVNS. CDR3 length equals 17 residues. Here the CDR3 DNA reads TGTGCCAGCAGTGAATGGGAGGACTACTACTCCTACAATGAGCAGTTCTTC. Protein product: CASSEWEDYYSYNEQFF.

The J gene is TRBJ2-5, the V gene TRBV7-9, with 10 bases lining up with TRBD2. Trimming removed 5 bases from V and 10 bases from J; junction bases left unmatched: 10. Germline-derived CDR1 and CDR2 are SEHNR and FQNEAQ (reference sequence). This CDR3 has 14 residues. CDR3 DNA sequence: TGTGCCAGCAGCCCAATAGCGGGGGGTATGGACCAGTACTTC. Amino acid sequence: CASSPIAGGMDQYF.

The V call is TRBV5-6, the J call TRBJ1-6, with no clear D. This CDR3 is built from 19 residues. Between the trimmed V and J ends, which lost 1 base and 0 bases, there was a span of 17 bases. The germline V gene has CDR1 SGHDT and CDR2 YYEEEE. The CDR3 region is CASSLSATHDTSYNSPLHF. In DNA, the CDR3 is TGTGCCAGCAGCTTGTCGGCGACACACGATACCTCCTATAATTCACCCCTCCACTTT.

The chain couples TRBV4-1 to TRBJ1-2; unclear D gene. This CDR3 has 14 residues. V shed 5 bases and J shed 2 bases, with 12 bases lying between them. The germline V gene encodes CDR1 MGHRA and CDR2 YSYEKL. In DNA, the CDR3 is TGCGCCAGCAGCTCCGGACCGTTGAACTATGGCTACACCTTC. This gives the protein CASSSGPLNYGYTF.

The count of this clone is one. The chain has TRBV15 and TRBJ1-5, with a tentative D call TRBD1 (6 bases). CDR3 length: 14 residues. V gave up 5 bases and J gave up 1 base, with 9 bases separating them. Germline V gene lookup returns CDR1 LNHNV and CDR2 YYDKDF (reference sequence). CDR3 DNA: TGTGCCACCAGCCGTAGGGGGAGCAATCAGCCCCAGCATTTT. It codes for CATSRRGSNQPQHF.

This clone was seen just once. The rearrangement links TRBV5-6 to TRBJ1-2; no firm D call. With 0 bases removed from V and 3 bases from J, the gap between germline ends came to 9 bases. The germline V gene has CDR1 SGHDT and CDR2 YYEEEE. The CDR3 runs to 14 residues. The CDR3 is CASSLAGRDYGYTF. The CDR3 DNA follows: TGTGCCAGCAGCTTGGCGGGGAGGGACTATGGCTACACCTTC.

The rearrangement uses TRBV29-1 and TRBJ2-7; the match to TRBD1 covers 12 bases. Germline-derived CDR1 and CDR2 are SQVTM and ANQGSEA. V was clipped by 1 base and J by 5 bases; unmatched bases: 3. The CDR3 consists of 14 residues. CDR3 DNA: TGCAGCGTTGAAGTAGGGACAGGGGGCGACGAGCAGTACTTC. It is translated as CSVEVGTGGDEQYF.

This clone was observed a few times. V gene TRBV5-5 combines with J gene TRBJ1-1; TRBD1 is a possible D gene (5 bases). The germline gives CDR1 SGHKS, CDR2 YYEKEE (reference sequence). Deletions cut 1 base from V and 3 bases from J, with 13 bases between. This CDR3 contains 15 residues. The DNA for the CDR3 is TGTGCCAGCAGCTTGTACGGGGGTTCGGACACTGAAGCTTTCTTT. Translated: CASSLYGGSDTEAFF.

The genes are TRBV27 and TRBJ2-7, with a tentative D call TRBD2 (5 bases). Germline V gene sequence: CDR1 MNHEY, CDR2 SMNVEV (reference sequence). This CDR3 is built from 11 residues. V was cut by 5 bases and J by 7 bases, with 9 bases left in between. The CDR3 DNA reads as TGTGCCAGCAGTCATACGGGGGAGCAGTACTTC. Translation gives CASSHTGEQYF.

The V call is TRBV6-5, the J call TRBJ2-7, with 7 bases aligning to TRBD2. The CDR3 has 15 amino acids. The germline V gene encodes CDR1 MNHEY and CDR2 SVGAGI. After removal of 5 bases from V and 4 bases from J, the junction contained 11 bases not matched to a gene. Here the CDR3 reads CASSRRTSSPYEQYF. The DNA for the CDR3 is TGTGCCAGCAGTAGACGGACTAGTTCCCCTTACGAGCAGTACTTC.

The CDR3 nucleotides read TGCGCCAGCAGCCAAAGGCCAGCCCACATGAACACTGAAGCTTTCTTT. Protein product: CASSQRPAHMNTEAFF. The V call is TRBV4-1, the J call TRBJ1-1; D unclear. V shed 2 bases and J shed 0 bases, with 13 bases lying between them. The CDR3 is 16 residues long. The V gene's germline CDR1 is MGHRA and CDR2 YSYEKL.

The chain has TRBV7-8 and TRBJ2-5, with 9 bases matching TRBD2. The CDR3 length is 17 residues. V trimming: 2 bases; J trimming: 1 base; junction bases outside the gene matches: 8. Germline V CDR1 and CDR2: SGHVS, FQNEAQ. CDR3 sequence reads: CASSLLTPTSGQETQYF. Written as DNA, the CDR3 is TGTGCCAGCAGCTTACTTACACCGACTAGCGGCCAAGAGACCCAGTACTTC. Using reference TRBV7-8 and TRBJ2-5 for the parts outside the CDR3, the full variable domain is GAGVSQSPRYKVAKRGQDVALRCDPISGHVSLFWYQQALGQGPEFLTYFQNEAQLDKSGLPSDRFFAERPEGSVSTLKIQRTQQEDSAVYLCASSLLTPTSGQETQYFGPGTRLLVL.